This T cell receptor beta chain was documented in a study of shared clonotypes between healthy human individuals. About the research overall: Researchers assigned three CD4 naive, three CD4 memory, two CD8 naive and one CD8 memory plate to each donor.

Sorted-subset replicate PCR reactions were performed with around 200 ng DNA, corresponding to some 32,000 T cell genomes. The assay was immunoSEQ multiplex PCR, and TCRdb's table has in-frame clones only and misses some. The table records about 870,000 clones, 80% to 95% of them present only once. Selected positively for CCR7 and CD45RO-negative, naive CD8 cells excluded terminally differentiated effector memory CD45RA+ cells. Per the germline V gene, CDR1 is SGHVS and CDR2 is FNYEAQ. V was trimmed by 3 bases and J by 0 bases, leaving 6 bases between them. The CDR3 is made up of 13 amino acids. The sequence was obtained from a young man in good health. Source material: naive CD8+ T cells sorted from blood. The gene calls are TRBV7-6 and TRBJ2-7; the D is unclear. The CDR3: CASSFGDSYEQYF. CDR3 bases: TGTGCCAGCAGCTTTGGGGACTCCTACGAGCAGTACTTC.